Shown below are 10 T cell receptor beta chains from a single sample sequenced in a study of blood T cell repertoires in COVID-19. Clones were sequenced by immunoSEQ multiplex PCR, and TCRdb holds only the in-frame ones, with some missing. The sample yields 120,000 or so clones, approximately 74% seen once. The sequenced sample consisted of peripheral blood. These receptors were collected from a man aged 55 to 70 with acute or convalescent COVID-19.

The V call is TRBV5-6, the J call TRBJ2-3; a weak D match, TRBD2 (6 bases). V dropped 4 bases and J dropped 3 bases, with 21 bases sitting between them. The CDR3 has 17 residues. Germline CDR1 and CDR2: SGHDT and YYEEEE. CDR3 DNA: TGTGCCAGCAGCGACCCCCGCGGGGTAATGGGTACAGATACGCAGTATTTT. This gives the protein CASSDPRGVMGTDTQYF.

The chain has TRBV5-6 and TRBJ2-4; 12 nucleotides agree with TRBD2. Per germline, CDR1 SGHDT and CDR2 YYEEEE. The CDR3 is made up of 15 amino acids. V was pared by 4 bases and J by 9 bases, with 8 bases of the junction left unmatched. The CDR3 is CASSLRTSGNSIQYF. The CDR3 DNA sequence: TGTGCCAGCAGCCTTCGGACTAGCGGGAACTCCATTCAGTACTTC.

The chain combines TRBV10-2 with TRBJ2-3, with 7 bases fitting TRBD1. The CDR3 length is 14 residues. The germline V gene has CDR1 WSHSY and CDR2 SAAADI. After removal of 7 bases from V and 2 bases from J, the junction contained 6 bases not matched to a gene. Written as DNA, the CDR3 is TGCGCCAGCAAGTCGGGACAGTTCACAGATACGCAGTATTTT. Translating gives CASKSGQFTDTQYF.

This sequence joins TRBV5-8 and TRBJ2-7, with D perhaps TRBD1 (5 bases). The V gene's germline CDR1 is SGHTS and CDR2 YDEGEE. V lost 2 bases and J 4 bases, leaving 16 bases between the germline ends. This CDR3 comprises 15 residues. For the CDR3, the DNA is TGTGCCAGCAGCTTTACAGGTGCAGTCGGGTACGAGCAGTACTTC. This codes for CASSFTGAVGYEQYF.

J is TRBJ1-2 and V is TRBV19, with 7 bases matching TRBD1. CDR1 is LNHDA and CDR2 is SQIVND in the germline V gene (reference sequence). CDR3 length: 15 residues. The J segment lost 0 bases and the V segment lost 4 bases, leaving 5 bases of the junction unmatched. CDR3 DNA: TGTGCCAGTAGTAAATGGGACAGACCTAACTATGGCTACACCTTC. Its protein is CASSKWDRPNYGYTF.

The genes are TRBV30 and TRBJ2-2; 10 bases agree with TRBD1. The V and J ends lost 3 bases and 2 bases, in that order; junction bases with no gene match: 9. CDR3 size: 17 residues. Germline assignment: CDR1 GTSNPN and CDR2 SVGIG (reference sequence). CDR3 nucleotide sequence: TGTGCCTGGAGCCCGAAAGACAGGGGGCTAAACACCGGGGAGCTGTTTTTT. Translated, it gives CAWSPKDRGLNTGELFF.

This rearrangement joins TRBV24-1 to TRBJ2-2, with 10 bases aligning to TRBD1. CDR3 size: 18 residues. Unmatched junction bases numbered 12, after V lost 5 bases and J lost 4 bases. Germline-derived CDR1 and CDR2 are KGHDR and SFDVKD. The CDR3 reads CATSGIFGQGGTTGELFF. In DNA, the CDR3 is TGTGCCACCAGTGGGATTTTTGGACAGGGGGGAACCACCGGGGAGCTGTTTTTT.

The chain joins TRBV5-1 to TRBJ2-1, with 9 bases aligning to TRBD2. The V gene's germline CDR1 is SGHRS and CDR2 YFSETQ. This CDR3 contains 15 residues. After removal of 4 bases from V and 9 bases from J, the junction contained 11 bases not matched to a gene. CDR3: CASSLPGTSLGEQFF. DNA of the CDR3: TGCGCCAGCAGCCTGCCCGGGACTAGCTTAGGTGAGCAGTTCTTC.

CDR3 residues: CATRGEGTGFAEAFF. The CDR3 nucleotides are TGTGCCACCAGGGGTGAGGGGACAGGGTTCGCTGAAGCTTTCTTT. The rearrangement links TRBV24-1 to TRBJ1-1, with 9 bases aligning to TRBD1. There are 15 residues in the CDR3. Trimming took 7 bases from V and 6 from J; bases not matched to a gene: 11. CDR1 and CDR2 from the germline V gene are KGHDR and SFDVKD.

The CDR3 here is CASFTGTVTYEQYF. CDR3 nucleotide sequence: TGTGCCAGCTTTACCGGGACAGTGACCTACGAGCAGTACTTC. The chain recombines TRBV27 with TRBJ2-7, with 7 positions matching TRBD1. This CDR3 is built from 14 residues. J lost 2 bases, V lost 8 bases, and 9 bases had no gene match. CDR1 is MNHEY and CDR2 is SMNVEV in the germline V gene (reference sequence).